What follows are 11 T cell receptor beta chains derived from one specimen sequenced in a study of blood T cells in healthy people across ages. Primed by a sample-barcoded 5' primer and a J-beta primer mix, a second PCR proceeded for about 7 to 11 cycles. TCRdb re-analysed the 5' RACE reads in MiXCR, keeping a single row per CDR3 protein. The sample records fewer than 1,000,000 distinct CDR3 sequences, less than 60% being singletons. The sequencing input was blood. The receptors stem from a man older than 75 in good health.

J is TRBJ2-1 and V is TRBV29-1; 9 positions match TRBD2. CDR3 length: 14 residues. Germline loops: CDR1 SQVTM, CDR2 ANQGSEA. Losses at the gene ends were 6 bases for V and 5 bases for J; bases not matched to a gene: 8. CDR3 sequence: CSVRPSGNNNEQFF. Written as DNA, the CDR3 is TGCAGCGTCCGACCTAGCGGGAATAACAATGAGCAGTTCTTC.

This clonotype was recorded many times. The V and J genes are TRBV11-2 and TRBJ2-1, with 10 bases lining up with TRBD2. The CDR3 contains 17 residues. From germline, CDR1 is SGHAT and CDR2 FQNNGV. With V trimmed by 6 bases and J by 1 base, 9 bases remained unmatched. CDR3 loop: CASRKALLAGSYNEQFF. DNA for the CDR3: TGTGCCAGCAGAAAGGCTCTACTAGCGGGGTCCTACAATGAGCAGTTCTTC. Full variable domain (missing parts from reference TRBV11-2 and TRBJ2-1): EAGVAQSPRYKIIEKRQSVAFWCNPISGHATLYWYQQILGQGPKLLIQFQNNGVVDDSQLPKDRFSAERLKGVDSTLKIQPAKLEDSAVYLCASRKALLAGSYNEQFFGPGTRLTVL.

The chain couples TRBV7-3 to TRBJ1-1; D ambiguous. Germline CDR1 SGHTA, CDR2 FQGTGA. Trimming left V 5 bases short and J 1 base short, with 8 bases between. The CDR3 is 13 residues long. The CDR3 region is CASSDLGNTEAFF. In DNA, the CDR3 is TGTGCCAGCAGCGACCTGGGGAACACTGAAGCTTTCTTT.

This chain joins TRBV7-2 and TRBJ2-3; 8 bases are shared with TRBD1. CDR1 SGHTA and CDR2 FQGNSA come from the germline V gene. The ends lost 5 bases at V and 2 bases at J; junction bases unmatched: 12. CDR3 length: 17 residues. In DNA, the CDR3 is TGTGCCAGCAGCCTCCGCCTGACAGGGGCCGTCACAGATACGCAGTATTTT. Protein sequence: CASSLRLTGAVTDTQYF.

This clonotype appeared a few times. This could be a read error, since a much larger clone is one nucleotide away. The chain has TRBV5-1 and TRBJ2-5; 7 nucleotides align to TRBD1. The CDR3 covers 16 residues. V dropped 5 bases and J dropped 11; count of bases not matched to a gene: 21. Germline V gene lookup returns CDR1 SGHRS and CDR2 YFSETQ. In DNA, the CDR3 is TGCGCCAGCAGTTACATCAGACAGGGTTGGGGCAATGAGCAGTACTTC. Its protein product is CASSYIRQGWGNEQYF.

J is TRBJ2-1 and V is TRBV6-4; 11 positions match TRBD2. The CDR3 loop spans 15 amino acids. CDR1 is MRHNA, CDR2 SNTAGT, per germline. Trimming took 5 bases from V and 6 from J; bases not matched to a gene: 6. CDR3 coding DNA: TGTGCCAGCAGTCAACTAGCGGGAGAAATCAATGAGCAGTTCTTC. Translated, it gives CASSQLAGEINEQFF.

This chain links TRBV7-2 with TRBJ1-1, with TRBD1 matching over 8 bases. Germline CDR1 reads SGHTA; CDR2 reads FQGNSA. The CDR3 is 16 amino acids. The V gene end was trimmed by 4 bases and the J gene end by 0 bases; junction bases not matched to a gene: 7. CDR3 sequence reads: CASSYGPGGMNTEAFF. The CDR3 region has the DNA TGTGCCAGCAGCTACGGACCAGGGGGCATGAACACTGAAGCTTTCTTT.

Concerning this clonotype: One end of the junction fails to match germline, which may point to a read error. The rearrangement links TRBV5-1 to TRBJ2-1, with D unresolved. From germline, CDR1 is SGHRS and CDR2 YFSETQ. The CDR3 totals 14 residues. The CDR3 DNA is TGCGCCGGCAGCGCCCGGAGCTCTCGGGATGAGCAGTTCTTC. This sequence encodes CAGSARSSRDEQFF.

The rearrangement links TRBV18 to TRBJ2-5, with D perhaps matching TRBD1 or TRBD2 (5 bases each). The CDR3 runs 15 residues. The germline V and J ends were trimmed by 6 bases and 3 bases, with 17 bases remaining between them. CDR1 KGHSH and CDR2 LQKENI come from the germline V gene. Written as DNA, the CDR3 is TGTGCCAGCTCGTCAACCGGGACGCCTAAAGAGACCCAGTACTTC. Amino acid sequence: CASSSTGTPKETQYF.

This chain joins TRBV30 and TRBJ2-1, with TRBD2 identical over 9 bases. CDR1 and CDR2 from the germline V gene are GTSNPN and SVGIG (reference sequence). Trimming took 5 bases from V and 0 from J; bases not matched to a gene: 17. The CDR3 has 19 amino acids. This CDR3 is CAWGSTGAGGQSSYNEQFF. CDR3 coding DNA: TGTGCCTGGGGGTCAACCGGAGCGGGAGGCCAGAGCTCCTACAATGAGCAGTTCTTC.

This clonotype was seen only once. Mismatch with germline at one junction end may stem from a read error. CDR3 bases: TGTGCCTGGAAGAAATCTAGCACAGAGACGCAGTATTTT. Protein sequence: CAWKKSSTETQYF. J is TRBJ2-3 and V is TRBV30, with D possibly being TRBD2 (5 bases). Germline lookup yields CDR1 GTSNPN and CDR2 SVGIG (reference sequence). The CDR3 consists of 13 residues. Supplemented by reference TRBV30 and TRBJ2-3, the full variable domain reads SQTIHQWPATLVQPVGSPLSLECTVEGTSNPNLYWYRQAAGRGLQLLFYSVGIGQISSEVPQNLSASRPQDRQFILSSKKLLLSDSGFYLCAWKKSSTETQYFGPGTRLTVL.